This TCR beta chain was documented in a study of radiotherapy plus CTLA-4 blockade in lung cancer. The study, taken as a whole, reports: Early clonal dynamics of blood T cells, together with interferon-beta, were reported as the best response predictor.

Profiling relied on immunoSEQ multiplex PCR, and the TCRdb table lists in-frame clones only, not all of them. The repertoire holds approximately 80,000 clones, just under 75% seen once, with more than 8% in the top ten. The V and J ends lost 2 bases and 1 base, in that order; junction bases with no gene match: 11. The CDR3 has 17 residues. The germline gives CDR1 SGHNT, CDR2 YYREEE (reference sequence). To note about this clone: Its antigen is unknown.

The chain joins TRBV5-4 to TRBJ2-5, with TRBD1 matching over 7 bases. The clonotype was recovered from a human donor with non-small cell lung cancer whose response to radiotherapy plus ipilimumab could not be evaluated. Sequences were derived from peripheral blood, sampled from a patient treated with radiotherapy plus ipilimumab. The DNA for the CDR3 is TGTGCCAGCAGCTTCGGGGAATGGACAGGCACCCAAGAGACCCAGTACTTC. Translating gives CASSFGEWTGTQETQYF.